These 24 T cell receptor beta chains were all obtained from the same sample, sequenced in a study of blood T cell repertoires in COVID-19. Sequencing used immunoSEQ multiplex PCR; TCRdb keeps in-frame clones, though not all of them. The profile shows tens of thousands of clones, 82% of them singletons. Material: peripheral blood. These receptors were taken from an elderly woman with acute or convalescent COVID-19.

J is TRBJ2-1 and V is TRBV7-2, with TRBD2 identical over 10 bases. The CDR3 consists of 15 residues. Trimming removed 5 bases from V and 5 bases from J; junction bases left unmatched: 6. The germline gives CDR1 SGHTA, CDR2 FQGNSA. The CDR3: CASSLELAGNNEQFF. The CDR3 DNA follows: TGTGCCAGCAGCCTAGAACTAGCGGGGAACAATGAGCAGTTCTTC.

This clone was picked up one time. The chain couples TRBV6-2 or TRBV6-3 to TRBJ1-6, with TRBD1 identical over 9 bases. Trimming removed 6 bases from V and 9 bases from J; junction bases left unmatched: 12. The CDR3 is made up of 16 amino acids. CDR1 is MNHEY and CDR2 is SVGEGT in the germline V gene. This chain's CDR3 is CASSPTGTGLISPLHF. The CDR3 DNA reads as TGTGCCAGCAGCCCTACCGGGACAGGGCTGATTTCACCCCTCCACTTT.

This clone showed up just a few times. This sample includes further DNA sequences coding for the same CDR3. J is TRBJ2-5 and V is TRBV14, with a weak D call TRBD1 (6 bases). V lost 3 bases, J lost 9 bases, and 11 bases lay in between. Germline lookup yields CDR1 SGHDN and CDR2 FVKESK. The CDR3 is 12 residues long. The CDR3 region is CASSQPKGAQYF. CDR3 coding DNA: TGTGCCAGCAGCCAGCCCAAGGGGGCCCAGTACTTC.

The chain has TRBV20-1 and TRBJ1-1, with D uncertain. This CDR3 contains 11 residues. The V end was cut by 4 bases, the J end by 8 bases, with 11 bases between. CDR1 is DFQATT, CDR2 SNEGSKA, per germline (reference sequence). The CDR3 here is CSAMGRGEAFF. The CDR3 nucleotides read TGCAGTGCTATGGGCCGTGGCGAAGCTTTCTTT.

The genes are TRBV5-4 and TRBJ2-1; the match to TRBD1 covers 7 bases. Germline CDR1 SGHNT, CDR2 YYREEE (reference sequence). Trimming removed 3 bases from V and 7 bases from J; junction bases left unmatched: 10. The CDR3 consists of 15 residues. The CDR3 is CASSYFDRVGNEQFF. Written as DNA, the CDR3 is TGTGCCAGCAGCTACTTCGACAGGGTAGGGAATGAGCAGTTCTTC.

The J gene is TRBJ2-2, the V gene TRBV27; 10 nucleotides align to TRBD2. Losses at the gene ends were 7 bases for V and 7 bases for J; bases not matched to a gene: 12. Germline CDR1 reads MNHEY; CDR2 reads SMNVEV (reference sequence). The length of the CDR3 is 16 residues. CDR3 DNA sequence: TGTGCCAGCAAAAGGGGCCTAGCGGGAGCTTTCGGGGAGCTGTTTTTT. Protein product: CASKRGLAGAFGELFF.

The CDR3, as DNA: TGTGCCAGTAGTATATCGGACAGGATGAACACTGAAGCTTTCTTT. It translates to CASSISDRMNTEAFF. J is TRBJ1-1 and V is TRBV19; TRBD1 agrees at 7 bases. Losses at the gene ends were 2 bases for V and 0 bases for J; bases not matched to a gene: 3. The CDR3 length is 15 residues. In germline, CDR1 is LNHDA, CDR2 SQIVND (reference sequence).

The V gene is TRBV5-4, the J gene TRBJ2-1; 13 bases line up with TRBD2. V dropped 4 bases and J dropped 6; count of bases not matched to a gene: 4. The CDR3 contains 15 residues. CDR1 is SGHNT, CDR2 YYREEE, per germline (reference sequence). The CDR3 sequence is CASSRTSGRGNEQFF. For the CDR3, the DNA is TGTGCCAGCAGCCGGACTAGCGGGAGAGGCAATGAGCAGTTCTTC.

V gene TRBV4-2 combines with J gene TRBJ2-5; a possible D gene is TRBD2 (7 bases). The CDR3 is made up of 14 amino acids. V was clipped by 2 bases and J by 7 bases, with 14 bases between them. Germline assignment: CDR1 LGHNA and CDR2 YNFKEQ. The CDR3 nucleotides read TGTGCCAGCAGCCAATCTGGACTAGGGGGGACCCAGTACTTC. It specifies CASSQSGLGGTQYF.

CDR3 amino acids: CASSSISGSRSYEQYF. The CDR3 coding sequence is TGTGCCAGCAGTTCCATAAGCGGGAGCCGCTCCTACGAGCAGTACTTC. The V and J genes are TRBV6-6 and TRBJ2-7; 8 bases fit TRBD2. The CDR3 extends over 16 amino acids. Germline CDR1 and CDR2: MNHNY and SVGAGI (reference sequence). The J segment lost 0 bases and the V segment lost 4 bases, leaving 8 bases of the junction unmatched.

V is TRBV7-2 and J is TRBJ2-5; 9 nucleotides match TRBD2. This CDR3 has 17 amino acids. Germline V gene data show CDR1 as SGHTA and CDR2 as FQGNSA. Trimming took 1 base from V and 0 from J; bases not matched to a gene: 6. Written as DNA, the CDR3 is TGTGCCAGCAGCTTAGGTGGAGCGGGAGGATACCAAGAGACCCAGTACTTC. Encoded protein: CASSLGGAGGYQETQYF.

This chain uses TRBV11-2 with TRBJ1-3, with D perhaps matching TRBD1 (6 bases). Germline V gives CDR1 SGHAT, CDR2 FQNNGV. Trimming cost V 4 bases and J 0 bases, with 13 bases left between them. The CDR3 loop spans 16 amino acids. DNA for the CDR3: TGTGCCAGCAGCTCGGGGACAAGCCTCTCTGGAAACACCATATATTTT. This translates into CASSSGTSLSGNTIYF.

This clone was detected a few times. V gene TRBV18 combines with J gene TRBJ2-1; TRBD2 aligns across 12 bases. The CDR3 totals 15 residues. J lost 5 bases, V lost 3 bases, and 2 bases had no gene match. CDR1 is KGHSH and CDR2 is LQKENI in the germline V gene. The CDR3 protein is CASSPASGRDNEQFF. The CDR3 nucleotides are TGTGCCAGCTCACCGGCTAGCGGGAGGGACAATGAGCAGTTCTTC.

The V gene is TRBV12-3 or TRBV12-4, the J gene TRBJ2-1; maybe TRBD2 (5 bases). Between the trimmed V and J ends, which lost 8 bases and 0 bases, there was a span of 8 bases. CDR3 length: 13 residues. CDR3 amino acids: CASGGSSYNEQFF. Here the CDR3 DNA reads TGTGCCAGCGGTGGGAGCTCCTACAATGAGCAGTTCTTC.

The chain carries TRBV6-5 and TRBJ2-1, with D uncertain. The CDR3 consists of 11 residues. From germline, CDR1 is MNHEY and CDR2 SVGAGI. V lost 6 bases and J 12 bases, leaving 12 bases between the germline ends. The CDR3 is CASRSSSRQFF. The CDR3 coding sequence is TGTGCCAGCAGGAGTAGTTCGAGGCAGTTCTTC.

V is TRBV7-6 and J is TRBJ2-5, with unresolved D. Germline V gene data show CDR1 as SGHVS and CDR2 as FNYEAQ. With 5 bases removed from V and 3 bases from J, the gap between germline ends came to 25 bases. The CDR3 has 18 amino acids. CDR3 sequence reads: CASSLRPGVAGGEETQYF. CDR3 in DNA: TGTGCCAGCAGCCTACGGCCTGGTGTTGCCGGCGGAGAAGAGACCCAGTACTTC.

This clone was detected only once. CDR3 sequence: CASSLVTGALNTEAFF. The CDR3 DNA reads TGTGCCAGCAGCTTAGTTACAGGGGCGCTGAACACTGAAGCTTTCTTT. The V gene is TRBV11-2, the J gene TRBJ1-1, with 7 bases fitting TRBD1. Per the germline V gene, CDR1 is SGHAT and CDR2 is FQNNGV. The CDR3 runs to 16 residues. The V and J ends lost 1 base and 0 bases, in that order; junction bases with no gene match: 5.

A note on this clone: Other DNA sequences in this specimen translate into the identical CDR3. The V and J genes are TRBV6-6 and TRBJ2-1; D perhaps matches TRBD2 (6 bases). The CDR3 totals 13 residues. The V end was cut by 7 bases, the J end by 7 bases, with 14 bases between. Germline-derived CDR1 and CDR2 are MNHNY and SVGAGI (reference sequence). In nucleotides, the CDR3 is TGTGCCAGCACCCCGGAGGGACGAAATGAGCAGTTCTTC. Its translation: CASTPEGRNEQFF.

V usage is TRBV7-8 and J usage is TRBJ1-3; a weak D match, TRBD1 (5 bases). CDR1 is SGHVS and CDR2 is FQNEAQ in the germline V gene. This CDR3 comprises 16 residues. V was clipped by 5 bases and J by 0 bases, with 14 bases between them. The CDR3 coding sequence is TGTGCCAGCAGCGGACCGGGACTGCACTCTGGAAACACCATATATTTT. Protein sequence: CASSGPGLHSGNTIYF. Drawing the rest from reference TRBV7-8 and TRBJ1-3, the complete variable domain is GAGVSQSPRYKVAKRGQDVALRCDPISGHVSLFWYQQALGQGPEFLTYFQNEAQLDKSGLPSDRFFAERPEGSVSTLKIQRTQQEDSAVYLCASSGPGLHSGNTIYFGEGSWLTVV.

The CDR3 nucleotides are TGTGCCAGCGGAGGGGTCACAGATACGCAGTATTTT. Its protein is CASGGVTDTQYF. The chain couples TRBV19 to TRBJ2-3; perhaps TRBD2 as D (6 bases). Germline CDR1 LNHDA, CDR2 SQIVND (reference sequence). V was pared by 9 bases and J by 2 bases, with 9 bases between. The CDR3 has 12 amino acids.

The chain is built from TRBV6-2 or TRBV6-3 and TRBJ2-1; 9 bases are shared with TRBD1. This CDR3 is 16 amino acids long. Germline V lookup: CDR1 MNHEY, CDR2 SVGEGT. The V gene end was trimmed by 4 bases and the J gene end by 2 bases; junction bases not matched to a gene: 6. The CDR3 here is CASSWPTGGPYNEQFF. CDR3 nucleotides: TGTGCCAGCAGTTGGCCCACAGGGGGCCCCTACAATGAGCAGTTCTTC.

In its sample, this clone was seen a few times. The chain couples TRBV29-1 to TRBJ1-6, with 7 positions matching TRBD1. V shed 7 bases, J shed 10 bases, and the junction held 7 bases outside the gene matches. This CDR3 is built from 12 residues. Germline V gene sequence: CDR1 SQVTM, CDR2 ANQGSEA. For the CDR3, the DNA is TGCAGCGCACAGACAGGGACATCACCCCTCCACTTT. Translation gives CSAQTGTSPLHF. The complete variable domain, with remaining parts taken from reference TRBV29-1 and TRBJ1-6, reads SAVISQKPSRDICQRGTSLTIQCQVDSQVTMMFWYRQQPGQSLTLIATANQGSEATYESGFVIDKFPISRPNLTFSTLTVSNMSPEDSSIYLCSAQTGTSPLHFGNGTRLTVT.

Concerning this clone itself: Other DNA sequences of this sample code for an identical CDR3. The V gene is TRBV5-1, the J gene TRBJ2-7, with D tentatively TRBD2 (6 bases). Per the germline V gene, CDR1 is SGHRS and CDR2 is YFSETQ. CDR3 length equals 14 residues. V gave up 0 bases and J gave up 0 bases, with 7 bases separating them. In nucleotides, the CDR3 is TGCGCCAGCAGCTTGGCGACTAGCTCCTACGAGCAGTACTTC. Translated, it gives CASSLATSSYEQYF. Full variable domain (remainder filled in from reference TRBV5-1 and TRBJ2-7): KAGVTQTPRYLIKTRGQQVTLSCSPISGHRSVSWYQQTPGQGLQFLFEYFSETQRNKGNFPGRFSGRQFSNSRSEMNVSTLELGDSALYLCASSLATSSYEQYFGPGTRLTVT.

The chain links TRBV11-1 to TRBJ2-2; 15 nucleotides line up with TRBD2. CDR1 SGHAT and CDR2 FQDESV come from the germline V gene (reference sequence). The CDR3 is 15 amino acids. J lost 9 bases, V lost 5 bases, and 4 bases had no gene match. CDR3 coding DNA: TGTGCCAGCAGCCAGGGGACTAGCGGGAGGCGGGAGCTGTTTTTT. It specifies CASSQGTSGRRELFF. The complete variable domain, with remaining parts taken from reference TRBV11-1 and TRBJ2-2, reads EAEVAQSPRYKITEKSQAVAFWCDPISGHATLYWYRQILGQGPELLVQFQDESVVDDSQLPKDRFSAERLKGVDSTLKIQPAELGDSAMYLCASSQGTSGRRELFFGEGSRLTVL.